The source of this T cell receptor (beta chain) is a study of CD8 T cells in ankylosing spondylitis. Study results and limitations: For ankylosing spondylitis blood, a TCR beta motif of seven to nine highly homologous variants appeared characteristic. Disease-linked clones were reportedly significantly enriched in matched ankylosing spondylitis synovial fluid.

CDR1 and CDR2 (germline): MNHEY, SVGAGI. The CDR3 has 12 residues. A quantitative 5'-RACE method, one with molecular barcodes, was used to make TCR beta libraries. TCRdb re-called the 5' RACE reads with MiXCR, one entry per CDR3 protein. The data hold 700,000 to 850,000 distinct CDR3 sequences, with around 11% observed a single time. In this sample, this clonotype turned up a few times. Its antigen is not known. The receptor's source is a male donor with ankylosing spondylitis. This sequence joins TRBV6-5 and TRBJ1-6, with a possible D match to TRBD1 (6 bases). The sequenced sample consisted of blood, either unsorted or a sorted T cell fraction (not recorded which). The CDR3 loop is CAAGQSNSPLHF. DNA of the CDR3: TGTGCAGCTGGACAGTCTAATTCACCCCTCCACTTT.